This T cell receptor beta chain was identified in a study of patients and donors after allogeneic stem cell transplantation. This clonotype was counted ten times or more. Trimming removed 4 bases at V and 0 bases at J, with 11 bases between. The CDR3 covers 15 residues. TCRdb reprocessed the RT-PCR reads via MiXCR and lists one record per CDR3 protein. The profile covers about 230,000 distinct CDR3 sequences, with roughly 14% appearing a single time and under 14% taken by the ten largest. This clonotype was obtained from a human donor who was either an allogeneic HSCT recipient or a stem cell or donor lymphocyte infusion donor (not recorded which). It is not recorded whose cells these are; they may come from a transplant donor. The chain combines TRBV12-3 or TRBV12-4 with TRBJ2-3; D possibly corresponds to TRBD2 (6 bases). The sequencing sample was made of blood, either unsorted or a sorted T cell fraction (not recorded which). The chain's CDR3 is CASSWGVTSTDTQYF. CDR3 sequence (DNA): TGTGCCAGCAGTTGGGGGGTCACTAGCACAGATACGCAGTATTTT.